This entry describes one T cell receptor beta chain. One end of the junction fails to match germline, which may point to a read error. Synthesis of TCR beta cDNA was carried out from around 540 ng total RNA with a constant-region primer. Libraries covering TCR beta were generated through three nested multiplex PCR rounds (using a slightly modified ARM-PCR). Amplification in the first two PCR rounds was performed using TRBV1-TRBV30 forward primers and a C-beta reverse primer for roughly 9 cycles each. In TCRdb, the multiplex PCR reads were re-called with MiXCR into one record per CDR3 protein. Of hundreds of thousands of distinct CDR3 sequences listed, around three fifths were seen once; the top ten hold 9% to 10%. This entry belongs to a study of tumor-infiltrating lymphocytes in primary liver carcinoma. Germline DNA was also extracted, and blood RNA derived from unsorted whole blood. The germline V gene has CDR1 SGHAT and CDR2 FQDESV (reference sequence). The CDR3 has 12 amino acids.

This receptor was obtained from a man aged 40-49 years with primary liver carcinoma and hepatitis B virus infection. This sequence joins TRBV11-1 and TRBJ2-1; 7 bases match TRBD2. Sequencing was done on a sample of peripheral blood. CDR3 sequence: CTSSSRDYSQFF. The CDR3 bases are TGTACCAGCAGTTCCCGGGACTATTCTCAGTTCTTC.